The 15 T cell receptor beta chains listed next were all sequenced from one sample in a study of regulatory dendritic cells for organ transplantation (TCRdb year 2017). The library was obtained by the immunoSEQ multiplex PCR assay. In TCRdb, the immuneACCESS table is reduced to in-frame sequences with V and J assigned. These tables do not hold every clone; where another copy was compared, an unresolved V gene accounts for under half, and the others remain unexplained. Recorded for this sample are 22,000 or so clones; roughly 69% of them occurred a single time. The top ten clonotypes cover around 0.99% of the sample. Sequenced input: memory CD4+ T cells from blood. The label giving this sample's cell subset or site can be read as: CD45RO+ memory T cells. Receptors originate from a human donor in good health.

This clone has a single count. J is TRBJ1-4 and V is TRBV2; 11 nucleotides align to TRBD1. Germline CDR1 is SNHLY and CDR2 is FYNNEI. The V and J ends lost 6 bases and 8 bases, in that order; junction bases with no gene match: 8. The CDR3 consists of 15 residues. For the CDR3, the DNA is TGTGCCAGCAGGCGGGACAGGGGGTTTTTGGAAAAACTGTTTTTT. Residues: CASRRDRGFLEKLFF.

This clone occurred once. The chain couples TRBV6-6 to TRBJ1-1; TRBD1 might be the D (6 bases). The CDR3 has 15 amino acids. The germline CDR1 and CDR2 sequences are MNHNY and SVGAGI (reference sequence). Trimming left V 4 bases short and J 4 bases short, with 16 bases between. The DNA of the CDR3 is TGTGCCAGCAGTTTCCAACAGGGCCGAGGCACTGAAGCTTTCTTT. The encoded protein is CASSFQQGRGTEAFF.

The rearrangement links TRBV19 to TRBJ2-3; 9 bases agree with TRBD2. J gave up 4 bases and V 8 bases, and 10 bases lay outside the gene matches. CDR3 length: 15 amino acids. CDR1 is LNHDA and CDR2 is SQIVND in the germline V gene (reference sequence). DNA of the CDR3: TGTGCCAGTTCTCGATTAGCGGGGGCATCAGATACGCAGTATTTT. Protein: CASSRLAGASDTQYF.

In this sample, this clone turned up a few times. The rearrangement uses TRBV6-1 and TRBJ1-6; D is ambiguous. There are 13 residues in the CDR3. Germline CDR1 is MNHNS and CDR2 is SASEGT. V shed 5 bases and J shed 10 bases, with 12 bases lying between them. The CDR3 spells CASSTFGGSPLHF. In nucleotides, the CDR3 is TGTGCCAGCAGTACCTTTGGAGGGTCACCCCTCCACTTT.

The genes are TRBV14 and TRBJ2-1, with 12 positions matching TRBD2. J gave up 7 bases and V 4 bases, and 5 bases lay outside the gene matches. Germline CDR1 and CDR2: SGHDN and FVKESK. CDR3 length: 15 residues. CDR3 residues: CASSLTSGGGNEQFF. CDR3 DNA sequence: TGTGCCAGCAGCCTGACTAGCGGGGGCGGTAATGAGCAGTTCTTC.

The J gene is TRBJ2-3, the V gene TRBV5-1; D perhaps matches TRBD2 (6 bases). The germline V gene has CDR1 SGHRS and CDR2 YFSETQ. The ends were cut back, 5 bases at V and 2 bases at J, with 9 bases in the middle. CDR3 length: 13 residues. CDR3 residues: CASRAGTTDTQYF. The CDR3 DNA is TGCGCCAGCAGGGCGGGGACCACAGATACGCAGTATTTT. The full variable domain, with the rest looked up from reference TRBV5-1 and TRBJ2-3, is KAGVTQTPRYLIKTRGQQVTLSCSPISGHRSVSWYQQTPGQGLQFLFEYFSETQRNKGNFPGRFSGRQFSNSRSEMNVSTLELGDSALYLCASRAGTTDTQYFGPGTRLTVL.

This chain connects TRBV15 to TRBJ2-5; D remains ambiguous. The CDR3 has 15 amino acids. Looked up from germline, CDR1 is LNHNV and CDR2 is YYDKDF (reference sequence). V gave up 0 bases and J gave up 0 bases, with 8 bases separating them. The DNA of the CDR3 is TGTGCCACCAGCAGAGATCCTAGATACCAAGAGACCCAGTACTTC. It is translated as CATSRDPRYQETQYF. Using reference TRBV15 and TRBJ2-5 for the parts outside the CDR3, the full variable domain is DAMVIQNPRYQVTQFGKPVTLSCSQTLNHNVMYWYQQKSSQAPKLLFHYYDKDFNNEADTPDNFQSRRPNTSFCFLDIRSPGLGDTAMYLCATSRDPRYQETQYFGPGTRLLVL.

The chain links TRBV7-2 to TRBJ2-7; D unclear. Trimming left V 2 bases short and J 3 bases short, with 14 bases between. Looked up from germline, CDR1 is SGHTA and CDR2 is FQGNSA. The CDR3 extends over 15 amino acids. CDR3 in DNA: TGTGCCAGCAGCTTATCTCAACGGTTGAGCTACGAGCAGTACTTC. Translation: CASSLSQRLSYEQYF.

V gene TRBV6-5 combines with J gene TRBJ1-1; unclear D gene. The CDR3 has 13 amino acids. The V end lost 2 bases, the J end lost 1 base, and 5 bases lay between the germline ends. From germline, CDR1 is MNHEY and CDR2 SVGAGI. The DNA for the CDR3 is TGTGCCAGCAGTTACATTAGGAACACTGAAGCTTTCTTT. Protein sequence: CASSYIRNTEAFF.

This chain links TRBV5-1 with TRBJ2-1, with D perhaps matching TRBD1 (6 bases). V gave up 2 bases and J gave up 3 bases, with 12 bases separating them. CDR3 length equals 15 residues. Germline CDR1 SGHRS, CDR2 YFSETQ. The CDR3 DNA sequence: TGCGCCAGCAGCTTACGGACAGATAACTACAATGAGCAGTTCTTC. As protein: CASSLRTDNYNEQFF. The whole variable domain, remainder taken from reference TRBV5-1 and TRBJ2-1, is KAGVTQTPRYLIKTRGQQVTLSCSPISGHRSVSWYQQTPGQGLQFLFEYFSETQRNKGNFPGRFSGRQFSNSRSEMNVSTLELGDSALYLCASSLRTDNYNEQFFGPGTRLTVL.

This chain links TRBV7-8 with TRBJ1-2; possibly TRBD1 for D (5 bases). The CDR3 spans 13 residues. V was pared by 0 bases and J by 3 bases, with 5 bases between. Germline CDR1 SGHVS, CDR2 FQNEAQ. CDR3 region: CASSLATDYGYTF. The CDR3 DNA reads as TGTGCCAGCAGCTTAGCGACAGACTATGGCTACACCTTC.

The gene calls are TRBV29-1 and TRBJ1-1, with 10 bases that match TRBD1. Germline trimming cut 6 bases from V and 2 bases from J; bases unmatched to any gene: 3. The CDR3 has 13 amino acids. The germline CDR1 and CDR2 sequences are SQVTM and ANQGSEA. The CDR3 loop reads CSVGTGENTEAFF. In DNA, the CDR3 is TGCAGCGTCGGGACAGGGGAAAACACTGAAGCTTTCTTT.

The rearrangement links TRBV20-1 to TRBJ2-4; D perhaps matches TRBD2 (6 bases). This CDR3 region has 11 residues. Trimming removed 4 bases at V and 7 bases at J, with 8 bases between. Per germline, CDR1 DFQATT and CDR2 SNEGSKA (reference sequence). The CDR3 spells CSAKEGNIQYF. Written as DNA, the CDR3 is TGCAGTGCTAAGGAGGGGAACATTCAGTACTTC.

V gene TRBV27 combines with J gene TRBJ1-3; 7 positions match TRBD1. J gave up 0 bases and V 4 bases, and 15 bases lay outside the gene matches. This CDR3 has 19 amino acids. In germline, CDR1 is MNHEY, CDR2 SMNVEV (reference sequence). Written as DNA, the CDR3 is TGTGCCAGCAGTTGGGGGGACAGAGTCCCCCTTCCCTCTGGAAACACCATATATTTT. It yields the protein CASSWGDRVPLPSGNTIYF.

The chain uses TRBV6-1 and TRBJ1-3; no definite D call. The length of the CDR3 is 16 residues. V was clipped by 0 bases and J by 0 bases, with 9 bases between them. CDR1 is MNHNS and CDR2 is SASEGT in the germline V gene. The CDR3 nucleotides read TGTGCCAGCAGTGAAGCTTCGCCGGTCTCTGGAAACACCATATATTTT. Translation: CASSEASPVSGNTIYF.